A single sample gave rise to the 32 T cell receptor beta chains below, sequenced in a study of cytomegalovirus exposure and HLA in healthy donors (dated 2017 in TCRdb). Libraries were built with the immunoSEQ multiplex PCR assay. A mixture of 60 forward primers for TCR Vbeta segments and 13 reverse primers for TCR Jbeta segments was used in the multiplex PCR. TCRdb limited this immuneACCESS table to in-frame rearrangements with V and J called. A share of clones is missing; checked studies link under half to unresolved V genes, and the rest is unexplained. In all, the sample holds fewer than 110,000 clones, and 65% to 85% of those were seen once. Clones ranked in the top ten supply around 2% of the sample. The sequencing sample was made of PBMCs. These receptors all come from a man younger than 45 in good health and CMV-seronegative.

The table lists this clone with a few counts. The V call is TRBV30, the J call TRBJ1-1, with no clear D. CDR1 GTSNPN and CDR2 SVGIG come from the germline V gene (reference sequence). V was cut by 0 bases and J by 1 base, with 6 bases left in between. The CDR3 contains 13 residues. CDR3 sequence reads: CAWSVHRNTEAFF. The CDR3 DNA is TGTGCCTGGAGTGTACACCGGAACACTGAAGCTTTCTTT.

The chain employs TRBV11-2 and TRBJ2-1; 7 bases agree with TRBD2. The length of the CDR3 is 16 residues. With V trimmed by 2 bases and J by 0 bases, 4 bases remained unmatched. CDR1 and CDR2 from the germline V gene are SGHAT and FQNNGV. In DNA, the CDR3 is TGTGCCAGCAGCTTAACAGCGGGGAGCTCCTACAATGAGCAGTTCTTC. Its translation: CASSLTAGSSYNEQFF. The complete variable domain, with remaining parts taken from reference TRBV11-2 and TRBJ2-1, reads EAGVAQSPRYKIIEKRQSVAFWCNPISGHATLYWYQQILGQGPKLLIQFQNNGVVDDSQLPKDRFSAERLKGVDSTLKIQPAKLEDSAVYLCASSLTAGSSYNEQFFGPGTRLTVL.

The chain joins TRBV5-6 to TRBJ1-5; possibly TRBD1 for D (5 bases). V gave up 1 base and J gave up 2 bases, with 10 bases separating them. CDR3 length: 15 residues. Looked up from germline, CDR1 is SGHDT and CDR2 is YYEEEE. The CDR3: CASSLRRGGNQPQHF. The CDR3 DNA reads TGTGCCAGCAGCTTGCGAAGGGGTGGCAATCAGCCCCAGCATTTT. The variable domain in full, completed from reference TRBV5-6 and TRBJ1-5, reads DAGVTQSPTHLIKTRGQQVTLRCSPKSGHDTVSWYQQALGQGPQFIFQYYEEEERQRGNFPDRFSGHQFPNYSSELNVNALLLGDSALYLCASSLRRGGNQPQHFGDGTRLSIL.

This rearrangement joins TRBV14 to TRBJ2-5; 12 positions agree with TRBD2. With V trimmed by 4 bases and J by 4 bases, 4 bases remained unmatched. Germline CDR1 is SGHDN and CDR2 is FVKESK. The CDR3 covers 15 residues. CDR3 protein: CASSRASGGAETQYF. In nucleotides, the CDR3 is TGTGCCAGCAGCCGCGCTAGCGGGGGGGCAGAGACCCAGTACTTC.

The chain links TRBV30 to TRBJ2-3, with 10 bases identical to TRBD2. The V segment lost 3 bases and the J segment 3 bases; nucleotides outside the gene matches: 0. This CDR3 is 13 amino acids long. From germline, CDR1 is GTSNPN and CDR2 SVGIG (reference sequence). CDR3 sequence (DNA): TGTGCCTGGAGAGCGGGGGGGACAGATACGCAGTATTTT. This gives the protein CAWRAGGTDTQYF.

CDR3 nucleotides: TGTGCCAGCAGCAGGGAGCCGGGGGGCGAGCAGTACTTC. Residues: CASSREPGGEQYF. This chain connects TRBV7-2 to TRBJ2-7; TRBD2 matches 7 bases. This CDR3 is 13 amino acids long. The V segment lost 5 bases and the J segment 6 bases; nucleotides outside the gene matches: 7. Germline assignment: CDR1 SGHTA and CDR2 FQGNSA.

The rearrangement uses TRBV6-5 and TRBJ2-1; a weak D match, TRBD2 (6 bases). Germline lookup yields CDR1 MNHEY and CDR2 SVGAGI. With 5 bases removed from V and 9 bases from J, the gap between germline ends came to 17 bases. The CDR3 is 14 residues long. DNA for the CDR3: TGTGCCAGCAGTATGGGGGGACTCGTAGGTGAGCAGTTCTTC. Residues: CASSMGGLVGEQFF.

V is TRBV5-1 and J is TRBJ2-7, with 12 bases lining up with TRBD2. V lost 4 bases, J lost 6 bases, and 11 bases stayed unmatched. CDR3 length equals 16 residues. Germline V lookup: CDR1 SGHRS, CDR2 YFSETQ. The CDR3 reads CASSPRTSGVPSEQYF. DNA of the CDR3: TGCGCCAGCAGCCCCAGGACTAGCGGGGTTCCGTCCGAGCAGTACTTC.

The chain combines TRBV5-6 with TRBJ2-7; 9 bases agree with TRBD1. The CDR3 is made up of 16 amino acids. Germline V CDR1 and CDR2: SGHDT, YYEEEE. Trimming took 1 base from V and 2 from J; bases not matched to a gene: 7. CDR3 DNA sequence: TGTGCCAGCAGCTTGAGCGTAACAGGGGGCACCTACGAGCAGTACTTC. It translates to CASSLSVTGGTYEQYF.

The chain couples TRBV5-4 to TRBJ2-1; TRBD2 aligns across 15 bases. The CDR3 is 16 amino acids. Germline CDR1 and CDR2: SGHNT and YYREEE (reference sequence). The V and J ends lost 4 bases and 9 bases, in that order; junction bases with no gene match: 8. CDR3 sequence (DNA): TGTGCCAGCAGCGCTCGGACTAGCGGGGGGGCGAGTGAGCAGTTCTTC. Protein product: CASSARTSGGASEQFF.

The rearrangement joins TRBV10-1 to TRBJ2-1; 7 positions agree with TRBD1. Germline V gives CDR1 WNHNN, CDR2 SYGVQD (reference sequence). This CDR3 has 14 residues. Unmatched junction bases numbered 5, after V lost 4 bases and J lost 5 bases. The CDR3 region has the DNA TGCGCCAGCAGTGGAGGGGGCGCAGACAATGAGCAGTTCTTC. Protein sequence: CASSGGGADNEQFF.

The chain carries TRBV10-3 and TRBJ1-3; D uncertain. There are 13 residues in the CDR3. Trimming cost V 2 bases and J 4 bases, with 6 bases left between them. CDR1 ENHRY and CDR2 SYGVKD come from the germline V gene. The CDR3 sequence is CAISESGGNTIYF. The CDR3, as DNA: TGTGCCATCAGTGAGAGCGGCGGAAACACCATATATTTT.

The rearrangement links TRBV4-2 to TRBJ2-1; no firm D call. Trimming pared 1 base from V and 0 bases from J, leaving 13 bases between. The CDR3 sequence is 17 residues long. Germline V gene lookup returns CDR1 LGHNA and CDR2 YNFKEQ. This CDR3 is CASSQVVGGSSYNEQFF. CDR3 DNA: TGTGCCAGCAGCCAAGTGGTAGGCGGCAGCTCCTACAATGAGCAGTTCTTC.

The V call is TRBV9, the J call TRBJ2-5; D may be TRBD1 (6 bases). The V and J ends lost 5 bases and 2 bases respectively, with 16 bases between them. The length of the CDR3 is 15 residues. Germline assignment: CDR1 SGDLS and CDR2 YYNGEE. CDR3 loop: CASSQDLGTQETQYF. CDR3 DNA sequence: TGTGCCAGCAGTCAAGACTTGGGGACACAAGAGACCCAGTACTTC.

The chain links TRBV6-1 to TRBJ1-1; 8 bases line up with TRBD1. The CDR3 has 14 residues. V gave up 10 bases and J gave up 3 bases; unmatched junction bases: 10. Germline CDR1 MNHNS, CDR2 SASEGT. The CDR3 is CATGNQDRDTEAFF. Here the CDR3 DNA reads TGTGCCACTGGGAATCAGGACAGGGACACTGAAGCTTTCTTT.

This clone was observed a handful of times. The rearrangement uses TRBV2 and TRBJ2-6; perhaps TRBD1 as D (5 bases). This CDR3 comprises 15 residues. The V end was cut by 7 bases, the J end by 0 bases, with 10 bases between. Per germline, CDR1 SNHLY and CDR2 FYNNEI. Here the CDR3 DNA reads TGTGCCAGCATTCCCAGGGTCTCTGGGGCCAACGTCCTGACTTTC. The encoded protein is CASIPRVSGANVLTF.

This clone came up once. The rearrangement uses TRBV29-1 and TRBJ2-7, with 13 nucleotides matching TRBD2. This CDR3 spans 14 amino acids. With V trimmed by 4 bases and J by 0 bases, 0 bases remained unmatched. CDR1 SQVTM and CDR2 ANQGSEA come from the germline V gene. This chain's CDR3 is CSVGTSGGSYEQYF. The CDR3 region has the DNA TGCAGCGTTGGGACTAGCGGGGGCTCCTACGAGCAGTACTTC.

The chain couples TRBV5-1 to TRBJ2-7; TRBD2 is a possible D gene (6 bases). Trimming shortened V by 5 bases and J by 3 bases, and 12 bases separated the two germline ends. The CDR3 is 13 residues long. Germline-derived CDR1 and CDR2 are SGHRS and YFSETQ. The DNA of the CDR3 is TGCGCCAGCAGAATGGGGAGGAGCTACGAGCAGTACTTC. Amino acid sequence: CASRMGRSYEQYF.

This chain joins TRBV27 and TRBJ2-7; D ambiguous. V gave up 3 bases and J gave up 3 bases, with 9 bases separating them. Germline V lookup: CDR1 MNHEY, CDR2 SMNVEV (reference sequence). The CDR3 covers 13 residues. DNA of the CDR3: TGTGCCAGCAGTTTGGGCAGTTTCTACGAGCAGTACTTC. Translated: CASSLGSFYEQYF.

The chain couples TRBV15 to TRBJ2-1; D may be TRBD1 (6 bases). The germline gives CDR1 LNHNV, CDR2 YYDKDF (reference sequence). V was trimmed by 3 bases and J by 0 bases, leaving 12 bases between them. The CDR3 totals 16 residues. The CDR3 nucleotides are TGTGCCACCAGCAGTATAAAGGGGGTCTCCTACAATGAGCAGTTCTTC. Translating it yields CATSSIKGVSYNEQFF.

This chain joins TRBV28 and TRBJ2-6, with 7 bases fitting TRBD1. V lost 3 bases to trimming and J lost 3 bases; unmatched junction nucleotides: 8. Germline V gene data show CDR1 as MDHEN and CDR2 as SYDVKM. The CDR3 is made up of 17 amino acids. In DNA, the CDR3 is TGTGCCAGCAGTTTGCAGGGGGTGCTTGGTGGGGCCAACGTCCTGACTTTC. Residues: CASSLQGVLGGANVLTF.

The CDR3, as DNA: TGTGCCTTGTCCTGGGGACAGGGGAGGGTCACTGAAGCTTTCTTT. It translates to CALSWGQGRVTEAFF. The chain has TRBV30 and TRBJ1-1, with 10 positions matching TRBD1. Germline trimming cut 7 bases from V and 4 bases from J; bases unmatched to any gene: 12. Per germline, CDR1 GTSNPN and CDR2 SVGIG (reference sequence). This CDR3 contains 15 residues. Based on the CDR3 plus reference TRBV30 and TRBJ1-1, the full variable domain is SQTIHQWPATLVQPVGSPLSLECTVEGTSNPNLYWYRQAAGRGLQLLFYSVGIGQISSEVPQNLSASRPQDRQFILSSKKLLLSDSGFYLCALSWGQGRVTEAFFGQGTRLTVV.

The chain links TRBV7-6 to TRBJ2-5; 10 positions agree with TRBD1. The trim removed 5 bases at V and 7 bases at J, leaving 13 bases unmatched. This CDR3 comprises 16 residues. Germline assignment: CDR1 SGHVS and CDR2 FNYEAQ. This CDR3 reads CASSADRDRGIRTQYF. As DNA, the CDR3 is TGTGCCAGCAGCGCTGACCGGGACAGGGGTATTCGGACCCAGTACTTC.

CDR3 sequence reads: CASSRDRGRTEAFF. The CDR3 DNA follows: TGTGCCAGCTCAAGGGACAGGGGAAGGACTGAAGCTTTCTTT. The chain is built from TRBV18 and TRBJ1-1; 10 nucleotides agree with TRBD1. V was pared by 5 bases and J by 5 bases, with 5 bases of the junction left unmatched. This CDR3 has 14 residues. The germline V gene encodes CDR1 KGHSH and CDR2 LQKENI.

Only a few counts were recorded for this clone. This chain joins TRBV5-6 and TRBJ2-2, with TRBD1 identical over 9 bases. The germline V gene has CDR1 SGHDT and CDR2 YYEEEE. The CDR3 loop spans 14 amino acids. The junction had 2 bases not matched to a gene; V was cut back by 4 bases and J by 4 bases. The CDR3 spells CASSQGQGTGELFF. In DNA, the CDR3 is TGTGCCAGCAGCCAGGGACAGGGCACCGGGGAGCTGTTTTTT.

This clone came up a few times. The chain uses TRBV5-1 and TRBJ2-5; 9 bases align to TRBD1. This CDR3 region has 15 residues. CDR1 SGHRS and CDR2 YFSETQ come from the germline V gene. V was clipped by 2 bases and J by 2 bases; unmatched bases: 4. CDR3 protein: CASSFSGTGQETQYF. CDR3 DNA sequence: TGCGCCAGCAGCTTCTCCGGGACAGGGCAAGAGACCCAGTACTTC.

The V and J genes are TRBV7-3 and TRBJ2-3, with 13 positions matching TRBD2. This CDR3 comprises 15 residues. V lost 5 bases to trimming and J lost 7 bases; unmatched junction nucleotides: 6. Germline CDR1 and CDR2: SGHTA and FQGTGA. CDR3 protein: CASSPRLAGGHTQYF. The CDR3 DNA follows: TGTGCCAGCAGCCCCCGACTAGCGGGAGGCCATACGCAGTATTTT.

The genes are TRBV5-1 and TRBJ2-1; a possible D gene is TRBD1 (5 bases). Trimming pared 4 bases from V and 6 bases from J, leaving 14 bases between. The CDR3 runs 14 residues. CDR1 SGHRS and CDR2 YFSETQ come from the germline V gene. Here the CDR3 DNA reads TGCGCCAGCAGCCTGGACACCCCGGGCAATGAGCAGTTCTTC. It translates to CASSLDTPGNEQFF.

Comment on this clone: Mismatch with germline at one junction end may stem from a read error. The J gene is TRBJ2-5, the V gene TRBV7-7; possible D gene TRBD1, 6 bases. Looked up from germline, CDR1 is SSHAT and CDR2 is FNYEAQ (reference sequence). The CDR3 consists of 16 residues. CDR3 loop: CASSARRDTHQETQYF. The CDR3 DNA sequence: TGTGCTAGCAGCGCAAGAAGGGACACCCACCAAGAGACCCAGTACTTC.

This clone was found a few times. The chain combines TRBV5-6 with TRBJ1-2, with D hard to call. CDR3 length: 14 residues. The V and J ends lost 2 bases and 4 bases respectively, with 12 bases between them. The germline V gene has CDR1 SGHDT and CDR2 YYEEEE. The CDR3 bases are TGTGCCAGCAGCTTCTATACGCAAAGCTATGGCTACACCTTC. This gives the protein CASSFYTQSYGYTF.

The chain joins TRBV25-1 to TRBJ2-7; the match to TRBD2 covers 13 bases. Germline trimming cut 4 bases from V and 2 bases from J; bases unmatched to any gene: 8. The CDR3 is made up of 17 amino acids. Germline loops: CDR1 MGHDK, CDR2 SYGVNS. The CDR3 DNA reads TGTGCCAGCAGTGGGGGCCCGACTAGCGGGGGGCCCTACGAGCAGTACTTC. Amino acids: CASSGGPTSGGPYEQYF.

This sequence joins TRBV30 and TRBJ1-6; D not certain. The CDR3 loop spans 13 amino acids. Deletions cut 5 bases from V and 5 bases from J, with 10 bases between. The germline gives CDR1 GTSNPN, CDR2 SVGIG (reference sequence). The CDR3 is CAWGPRNNSPLHF. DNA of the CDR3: TGTGCCTGGGGCCCGCGGAATAATTCACCCCTCCACTTT. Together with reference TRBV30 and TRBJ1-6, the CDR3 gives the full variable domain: SQTIHQWPATLVQPVGSPLSLECTVEGTSNPNLYWYRQAAGRGLQLLFYSVGIGQISSEVPQNLSASRPQDRQFILSSKKLLLSDSGFYLCAWGPRNNSPLHFGNGTRLTVT.